This T cell receptor beta chain originates from a study of T cells in Graves' hyperthyroidism and ophthalmopathy. Study in general: Once the initial diagnosis was made, peripheral blood was obtained before any treatment.

Patients counted as stable if ophthalmopathy did not develop within 18 months. Fresh peripheral blood, 8 to 10 ml, was the source of the PBMCs. What was amplified from RNA transcripts were TCR beta CDR3 regions. An initial round of RT-PCR targeting the TCR CDR3 relied on the HTBI primer set. Each CDR3 protein is one row after TCRdb ran MiXCR on the multiplex PCR reads. The data contain 650,000 to 700,000 distinct CDR3 sequences, around 15% of them singletons. The table lists this clonotype with a few counts. The receptor's source is a man aged 45-60 years with Graves' hyperthyroidism. Sequenced input: blood.

CDR3 in DNA: TGCGCCAGCAGCTTAGGGGTGACCGGCACCCCGAACACTGAAGCTTTCTTT. Amino acid sequence: CASSLGVTGTPNTEAFF. The J gene is TRBJ1-1, the V gene TRBV5-1, with a tentative D call TRBD1 (5 bases). V was cut by 2 bases and J by 1 base, with 18 bases left in between. Germline V gives CDR1 SGHRS, CDR2 YFSETQ. CDR3 length equals 17 residues.